This T cell receptor beta chain originates from a study of molecular identifiers for immune sequencing clone quantification. This CDR3 has 15 amino acids. Germline assignment: CDR1 MDHEN and CDR2 SYDVKM. The ends lost 3 bases at V and 7 bases at J; junction bases unmatched: 6. The naive CD8 libraries originated from between roughly 17,000 and 1,100,000 sorted cells and drew on 10%, 30% or 50% RNA. One entry per CDR3 protein, called by TCRdb with MiXCR from the PCR reads. The sample carries about 510,000 distinct CDR3 sequences, roughly a fifth recorded once. The chain joins TRBV28 to TRBJ2-1, with TRBD2 matching over 10 bases. The source of this sequence is a human donor in good health. Some libraries in this study had Jurkat cell RNA spiked in. The source material was naive CD8+ T cells from blood, with Jurkat cell RNA spiked in. The subset denotes: FACS-sorted CD8+CD4-CCR7+CD45RA+ naive T cells. The CDR3 DNA follows: TGTGCCAGCAGTTTCCTAGCGGGAGTGGAGAATGAGCAGTTCTTC. Its translation is CASSFLAGVENEQFF.